This is a list of T cell receptor beta chains from one sample in a study of response to subunit inactivated influenza vaccine. Via MiXCR, TCRdb re-called the RT-PCR reads, giving one row per CDR3 protein. The data show over 800,000 distinct CDR3 sequences, 21% seen once. This material consisted of PBMCs from blood, taken more than 4 days after vaccination. These receptors came from a man aged 45-65 years who received an inactivated influenza vaccine. Each CDR3 is given with its conserved first and last residue. The D gene is left open where the match is weak. Size is stated for part of the rows, as once, few or many counts, or as a class when the clone is expanded.

J,V,D,size,DNA,CDR3
TRBJ2-1,TRBV7-8,TRBD1,many,TGTGCCAGCAGCCGTCGGGACAGGGACTACAATGAGCAGTTCTTC,CASSRRDRDYNEQFF
TRBJ1-1,TRBV5-1,TRBD1,NA,TGCGCCAGCAGGGCCCACGGGGACAGAAACACTGAAGCTTTCTTT,CASRAHGDRNTEAFF
TRBJ1-1,TRBV14,TRBD1,few,TGTGCCAGCAGCCAGAATTACAGGGGAGCTGAAGCTTTCTTT,CASSQNYRGAEAFF
TRBJ2-5,TRBV7-7,TRBD2,NA,TGTGCTAGCAGCTTAGCCCCGGGACTAGCGGGGGGGCGTGAGACCCAGTACTTC,CASSLAPGLAGGRETQYF
TRBJ2-2,TRBV7-2,NA,few,TGTGCCAGCAGCTTAGGACCGATGGTCACCGGGGAGCTGTTTTTT,CASSLGPMVTGELFF
TRBJ2-4,TRBV15,NA,many,TGTGCCACCAGCATTCTTGCGGGGGCTACCAAAAACATTCAGTACTTC,CATSILAGATKNIQYF
TRBJ2-7,TRBV15,NA,few,TGTGCCACCAGCACGGGACCTTCCTACGAGCAGTACTTC,CATSTGPSYEQYF
TRBJ2-1,TRBV12-3/TRBV12-4,NA,many,TGCGCCAGCAGCCTTCGTGGCTCCTACAATGAGCAGTTCTTC,CASSLRGSYNEQFF
TRBJ1-5,TRBV15,NA,few,TGTGCCACCAGCAGAGATAAATATAGCAATCAGCCCCAGCATTTT,CATSRDKYSNQPQHF
TRBJ2-7,TRBV11-1,TRBD2,NA,TGTGCCAGCAGCCTGGGACTAGCGGGGGGGCCCATATCCTACGAGCAGTACTTC,CASSLGLAGGPISYEQYF
TRBJ2-2,TRBV25-1,NA,NA,TGTGCCAGCAGTGAATACCCTTCAGGGGTCACCGGGGAGCTGTTTTTT,CASSEYPSGVTGELFF
TRBJ1-1,TRBV7-9,NA,NA,TGTGCCAGCAGCCGTAGGGACACCGAGGGGATGAACACTGAAGCTTTCTTT,CASSRRDTEGMNTEAFF
TRBJ1-4,TRBV12-3/TRBV12-4,NA,NA,TGTGCCAGCAGGCAGGGCGAAGGGGGTAAACTGTTTTTT,CASRQGEGGKLFF
TRBJ1-1,TRBV28,NA,NA,TGTGCCAGCAGTTTATATTCAGGGCCCACCCCAGACACTGAAGCTTTCTTT,CASSLYSGPTPDTEAFF
TRBJ2-3,TRBV7-1,NA,NA,TGTGCCAGCAGCTCCAGGGGTCAGGGGTCCTCCACCCGGGGCTCGTCAGCAGATACGCAGTATTTT,CASSSRGQGSSTRGSSADTQYF
TRBJ2-5,TRBV7-9,TRBD2,NA,TGTGCCAGCAGCTTTAGCGGGACATCCGAGGAGACCCAGTACTTC,CASSFSGTSEETQYF
TRBJ1-5,TRBV20-1,NA,few,TGCAGTGCTAGTTCAGGCCTAGGTCAGCCCCAGCATTTT,CSASSGLGQPQHF
TRBJ2-1,TRBV7-3,TRBD2,NA,TGTGCCAGCAGCTTAAGGCTAGCGGACGACAATGAGCAGTTCTTC,CASSLRLADDNEQFF
TRBJ2-5,TRBV11-2,TRBD2,few,TGTGCCAGCAGGCGAGGGGCTAGCGGGGGGATTGGATTCGAGACCCAGTACTTC,CASRRGASGGIGFETQYF
TRBJ2-1,TRBV13,TRBD1,few,TGTGCCAGCATAAGGGGTGGACAGGGGGCAAGACCTCGGTACAATGAGCAGTTCTTC,CASIRGGQGARPRYNEQFF
TRBJ1-2,TRBV20-1,NA,few,TGCAGTGCTAGTAGTCAACCGAATGGCTACACCTTC,CSASSQPNGYTF
TRBJ1-1,TRBV12-3/TRBV12-4,NA,NA,TGTGCCAGCAGCTTTTATTCCGGCGCCGGAGGAACTGAAGCTTTCTTT,CASSFYSGAGGTEAFF
TRBJ2-7,TRBV11-2,TRBD1,few,TGTGCCAGCAGCGTAAGTTTAGCCGGGACAGGGGCGTCCGAGCAGTACTTC,CASSVSLAGTGASEQYF
TRBJ1-2,TRBV20-1,NA,once,TGCAGTGCTAGAGACCAGGGTATCGGGGGCTACACCTTC,CSARDQGIGGYTF
TRBJ1-3,TRBV7-2,TRBD1,few,TGTGCCAGCAGCTCCCAGCCGAGACAGGGGTTAACCATATATTTT,CASSSQPRQGLTIYF
TRBJ1-4,TRBV7-9,NA,few,TGTGCCAGCAGCCCCGGGGCAGGGCCGGGGGAAAAACTGTTTTTT,CASSPGAGPGEKLFF
TRBJ2-7,TRBV5-1,TRBD2,NA,TGCGCCAGCAGCTCCCTGGCCGGGACTAGCGGCTACGAGCAGTACTTC,CASSSLAGTSGYEQYF
TRBJ2-3,TRBV7-2,NA,NA,TGTGCCAGCAGTTTGATATGGACTGGGGATACGCAGTATTTT,CASSLIWTGDTQYF
TRBJ1-1,TRBV10-3,TRBD1,NA,TGTGCCATCAGCGAGGGACAGGGGAACACTGAAGCTTTCTTT,CAISEGQGNTEAFF
TRBJ2-6,TRBV10-3,NA,few,TGTGCCATCAGTGAGTCGAGGTCCGGGGCCAACGTCCTGACTTTC,CAISESRSGANVLTF
TRBJ2-1,TRBV5-1,NA,many,TGCGCCAGCAGCTTGGGCGGGACATCCTACAATGAGCAGTTCTTC,CASSLGGTSYNEQFF
TRBJ2-2,TRBV15,TRBD2,NA,TGTGCCACCAGCAGAGGACTAGCGGGGTTTACCGGGGAGCTGTTTTTT,CATSRGLAGFTGELFF
TRBJ2-5,TRBV2,NA,NA,TGTGCCAGCAGTGATCCAGACCTGAAAGAGACCCAGTACTTC,CASSDPDLKETQYF
TRBJ1-6,TRBV7-2,TRBD1,NA,TGTGCCAGCAGCTTAACGGACAGGGCTTCACCCCTCCACTTT,CASSLTDRASPLHF
TRBJ1-1,TRBV7-2,TRBD1,NA,TGTGCCAGCAGCTTAGGAAGACAGGGGGCTTTCTTT,CASSLGRQGAFF
TRBJ2-5,TRBV21-1,NA,once,TGTGCCAGCAGTGGACTAGCGGGCGCATACCAAGAGACCCAGTACTTC,CASSGLAGAYQETQYF
TRBJ1-4,TRBV12-3/TRBV12-4,NA,NA,TGTGCCAGCAGTTCAAACAGGCCAGGGACGGCCGAAAAACTGTTTTTT,CASSSNRPGTAEKLFF
TRBJ2-2,TRBV19,TRBD1,NA,TGTGCCAGTAGTATAGACAGGGGGTACACCGGGGAGCTGTTTTTT,CASSIDRGYTGELFF
TRBJ2-5,TRBV10-3,TRBD1,few,TGTGCCATCAGCCGGGACAGTTTCCAAGAGACCCAGTACTTC,CAISRDSFQETQYF
TRBJ2-1,TRBV12-3/TRBV12-4,NA,NA,TGTGCCAGCAGTTCAGGGCTACAGGGCAATGAGCAGTTCTTC,CASSSGLQGNEQFF
TRBJ2-7,TRBV20-1,TRBD2,many,TGCAGTGCCACCGACGCTAGCGGAATCTACGAGCAGTACTTC,CSATDASGIYEQYF
TRBJ2-5,TRBV20-1,NA,NA,TGCAGTGCTAGAGACGGCAGTCGAGAGACCCAGTACTTC,CSARDGSRETQYF
TRBJ1-1,TRBV25-1,NA,few,TGTGCCAGCAGTGGGTCAGGGTTTGAAGCTTTCTTT,CASSGSGFEAFF
TRBJ1-1,TRBV12-3/TRBV12-4,NA,NA,TGTGCCAGCAGAGGACGTAACACTGAAGCTTTCTTT,CASRGRNTEAFF
TRBJ1-4,TRBV20-1,NA,few,TGCAGTGCTAGAGGCCTGGCAGTCACCAATGAAAAACTGTTTTTT,CSARGLAVTNEKLFF
TRBJ2-5,TRBV11-1,TRBD2,NA,TGTGCCAGCAGCTTAGTAAGGCTAGCGGGGCCCGATGGGACCCAGTACTTC,CASSLVRLAGPDGTQYF
TRBJ1-6,TRBV5-5,TRBD1,NA,TGTGCCAGCAGCTTGACCCACAGGGGACCCATAGATTCACCCCTCCACTTT,CASSLTHRGPIDSPLHF
TRBJ1-1,TRBV29-1,NA,NA,TGCAGCGTTGTTCCGGAGAACACTGAAGCTTTCTTT,CSVVPENTEAFF
TRBJ2-6,TRBV11-2,NA,few,TGTGCCAGCAGCGCACAGGGTAACCCTGGGGCCAACGTCCTGACTTTC,CASSAQGNPGANVLTF
TRBJ2-7,TRBV24-1,NA,few,TGTGCCACCAGTGATTTGCAACTTTCCCAACCCCGACGGGCATCCGAGCAGTACTTC,CATSDLQLSQPRRASEQYF
TRBJ2-1,TRBV5-1,NA,many,TGCGCCAGCAGCCGTGAGGTAGCCCAGACCTACAATGAGCAGTTCTTC,CASSREVAQTYNEQFF
TRBJ2-7,TRBV6-5,NA,few,TGTGCCAGCAGTTACTCGCAGGCAGGGGATTTCTACGAGCAGTACTTC,CASSYSQAGDFYEQYF
TRBJ2-5,TRBV7-2,NA,NA,TGTGCCAGCAGCTTAGCGGGGGGGCTTGGCCAAGAGACCCAGTACTTC,CASSLAGGLGQETQYF
TRBJ2-1,TRBV7-6,NA,NA,TGTGCCAGCAGCCATGTGGGCTCCTACAATGAGCAGTTCTTC,CASSHVGSYNEQFF